Listed here are 18 T cell receptor beta chains from one sample, sequenced in a study of identifying expanded T cells in peripheral blood. The method was immunoSEQ multiplex PCR; TCRdb's version includes in-frame clones alone and lacks a portion of them. The sample contains some 54,000 clones, 82% of which appear only once. Sequencing was performed on blood. Receptor source: a person between 18 and 70 years old in good health.

The gene calls are TRBV7-2 and TRBJ2-4, with a possible D match to TRBD2 (6 bases). Germline V gives CDR1 SGHTA, CDR2 FQGNSA. Trimming pared 5 bases from V and 1 base from J, leaving 21 bases between. The CDR3 contains 18 residues. CDR3 sequence (DNA): TGTGCCAGCAGCCCGACGACTAAAGCGGGCTTGGCCAAAAACATTCAGTACTTC. Translated: CASSPTTKAGLAKNIQYF.

This clone was picked up a small number of times. The rearrangement links TRBV19 to TRBJ1-5; D ambiguous. This CDR3 is 14 amino acids long. Deletions cut 3 bases from V and 5 bases from J, with 11 bases between. Germline assignment: CDR1 LNHDA and CDR2 SQIVND (reference sequence). The CDR3 sequence: CASSMKVSHQPQHF. CDR3 coding DNA: TGTGCCAGTAGTATGAAGGTCAGCCATCAGCCCCAGCATTTT.

The chain combines TRBV11-2 with TRBJ1-5, with a tentative D call TRBD1 (5 bases). Germline assignment: CDR1 SGHAT and CDR2 FQNNGV. V gave up 1 base and J gave up 7 bases, with 11 bases separating them. This CDR3 is 14 amino acids long. CDR3 coding DNA: TGTGCCAGCAGCTTAGGCGGAGGGGAACAGCCCCAGCATTTT. Translation gives CASSLGGGEQPQHF.

V gene TRBV27 combines with J gene TRBJ1-5, with D possibly TRBD1 on 6 matching bases. Germline assignment: CDR1 MNHEY and CDR2 SMNVEV (reference sequence). This CDR3 spans 15 amino acids. Trimming removed 5 bases at V and 4 bases at J, with 15 bases between. The CDR3 nucleotides read TGTGCCAGCAGTGTTTCACAGGGAATAAATCAGCCCCAGCATTTT. Protein product: CASSVSQGINQPQHF.

CDR3 region: CASRDNYNSPLHF. In DNA form, the CDR3 reads TGTGCCAGCAGAGACAACTATAATTCACCCCTCCACTTT. This chain joins TRBV2 and TRBJ1-6; no definite D call. Germline-derived CDR1 and CDR2 are SNHLY and FYNNEI. CDR3 length: 13 amino acids. V lost 6 bases and J 3 bases, leaving 6 bases between the germline ends.

This clone occurred a few times. The gene calls are TRBV28 and TRBJ2-2, with 9 bases aligning to TRBD2. CDR1 and CDR2 (germline): MDHEN, SYDVKM. This CDR3 comprises 14 residues. Trimming took 6 bases from V and 5 from J; bases not matched to a gene: 4. CDR3 protein: CASSPGLATGELFF. CDR3 bases: TGTGCCAGCAGCCCGGGACTAGCTACCGGGGAGCTGTTTTTT.

This clone was seen only once. The chain links TRBV2 to TRBJ2-1; 10 nucleotides line up with TRBD2. The CDR3 is 16 amino acids. CDR1 and CDR2 (germline): SNHLY, FYNNEI. With 6 bases clipped from V and 0 bases from J, the junction kept 5 bases outside the gene matches. For the CDR3, the DNA is TGTGCCAGCAGATTAGGACTAGCGGCCTCCTACAATGAGCAGTTCTTC. It yields the protein CASRLGLAASYNEQFF.

The chain combines TRBV12-2 with TRBJ2-7. TRBV12-2 is given as a pseudogene. This CDR3 has 19 residues. The CDR3 DNA reads TGTGCAAGTCGCTTAGACCCCAGAGCCGCTTCAGTGGGATCCTACGAGCAGTACGTC. It yields the protein CASRLDPRAASVGSYEQYV.

The rearrangement uses TRBV7-9 and TRBJ1-5, with 7 bases lining up with TRBD1. J gave up 3 bases and V 4 bases, and 3 bases lay outside the gene matches. The V gene's germline CDR1 is SEHNR and CDR2 FQNEAQ (reference sequence). The CDR3 contains 14 residues. The CDR3 sequence: CASSSGQINQPQHF. CDR3 nucleotide sequence: TGTGCCAGCAGCTCGGGACAGATCAATCAGCCCCAGCATTTT.

The V gene is TRBV6-5, the J gene TRBJ2-7, with 8 bases that match TRBD2. The CDR3 spans 14 residues. V gave up 2 bases and J gave up 5 bases; unmatched junction bases: 5. The germline V gene has CDR1 MNHEY and CDR2 SVGAGI. CDR3 sequence (DNA): TGTGCCAGCAGTTACGGAAGCGGGAGTCACGAGCAGTACTTC. Translated, it gives CASSYGSGSHEQYF.

This clone has more than one count but fewer than ten. The rearrangement uses TRBV27 and TRBJ1-5, with D possibly being TRBD1 (5 bases). V gave up 5 bases and J gave up 0 bases, with 14 bases separating them. The CDR3 sequence is 16 residues long. Germline CDR1 is MNHEY and CDR2 is SMNVEV (reference sequence). The CDR3 loop is CASSPMGRISNQPQHF. The CDR3 nucleotides are TGTGCCAGCAGTCCGATGGGACGGATTAGCAATCAGCCCCAGCATTTT.

The rearrangement joins TRBV5-4 to TRBJ2-7, with D possibly being TRBD1 (5 bases). Deletions cut 4 bases from V and 4 bases from J, with 15 bases between. Germline CDR1 reads SGHNT; CDR2 reads YYREEE (reference sequence). This CDR3 contains 14 residues. The CDR3 reads CASSRLQVPYEQYF. For the CDR3, the DNA is TGTGCCAGCAGCCGGTTACAGGTCCCTTACGAGCAGTACTTC.

The V gene is TRBV18, the J gene TRBJ1-1, with unresolved D. V dropped 4 bases and J dropped 5 bases, with 11 bases sitting between them. Looked up from germline, CDR1 is KGHSH and CDR2 is LQKENI. This CDR3 contains 13 residues. For the CDR3, the DNA is TGTGCCAGCTCACGAACAGAGAGAACTGAAGCTTTCTTT. This sequence encodes CASSRTERTEAFF.

Only a few counts were recorded for this clone. This rearrangement joins TRBV7-9 to TRBJ2-3, with 11 nucleotides matching TRBD2. The CDR3 has 16 residues. With 5 bases clipped from V and 5 bases from J, the junction kept 9 bases outside the gene matches. Germline V CDR1 and CDR2: SEHNR, FQNEAQ (reference sequence). The CDR3: CASSTYSGRAQDTQYF. In nucleotides, the CDR3 is TGTGCCAGCAGCACCTATAGCGGGAGGGCCCAAGATACGCAGTATTTT.

This rearrangement joins TRBV18 to TRBJ1-3, with D possibly matching TRBD1 (6 bases). The CDR3 contains 13 residues. Between the trimmed V and J ends, which lost 3 bases and 7 bases, there was a span of 10 bases. Germline V gene sequence: CDR1 KGHSH, CDR2 LQKENI. The CDR3 coding sequence is TGTGCCAGCTCACCGGGGGCGGCGAACACCATATATTTT. Translated, it gives CASSPGAANTIYF.

Comment on this clone: One junction end disagrees with the germline gene, perhaps due to a read error. J is TRBJ1-5 and V is TRBV6-4; 9 positions match TRBD1. The CDR3 is 19 amino acids. Germline CDR1 is MRHNA and CDR2 is SNTAGT. The CDR3: CASSNSIIGVGTGHQPQHF. Written as DNA, the CDR3 is TGTGCCAGCAGTAACTCGATAATCGGTGTAGGGACAGGGCATCAGCCCCAGCATTTT.

The chain carries TRBV5-4 and TRBJ2-5; a possible D gene is TRBD2 (6 bases). Germline values: CDR1 SGHNT, CDR2 YYREEE (reference sequence). This CDR3 contains 14 residues. The germline V and J ends were trimmed by 3 bases and 4 bases, with 13 bases remaining between them. The CDR3 DNA reads as TGTGCCAGCAGCTGGGACTTGCGCGGAGAGACCCAGTACTTC. It encodes CASSWDLRGETQYF.

With regard to this clone: Other DNA sequences from this sample encode an identical CDR3 as well. J is TRBJ2-1 and V is TRBV6-1; perhaps D is TRBD1 or TRBD2 (5 bases each). Germline values: CDR1 MNHNS, CDR2 SASEGT. The CDR3 covers 14 residues. V lost 8 bases, J lost 0 bases, and 11 bases lay in between. CDR3 sequence (DNA): TGTGCCAGCGGTCGGGGCGGCTCCTACAATGAGCAGTTCTTC. It is translated as CASGRGGSYNEQFF.